This T cell receptor (beta chain) was profiled in a study of T cell responses to AZD1222 COVID-19 vaccine. Overall study results and limits: In a largely white British group with more females than males, clonal diversity was possibly underestimated. The span of vaccine-associated CD4 TCRs extended across spike, with dominance at 160-218 and 743-854.

Germline values: CDR1 SQVTM, CDR2 ANQGSEA. The V gene lost 5 bases and the J gene lost 0 bases, with 7 bases spanning the gap. The CDR3 sequence is 12 residues long. Notes on this clone: The antigen is undetermined.

The repertoire was sequenced with immunoSEQ multiplex PCR; TCRdb's copy has only in-frame clones and lacks some. Of 80,000 or so clones in the sample, roughly nine tenths were seen once. The sequencing used peripheral blood, collected on day 0 of AZD1222 vaccination. This chain links TRBV29-1 with TRBJ1-1; unclear D gene. This sequence originates from an adult in good health. CDR3 nucleotides: TGCAGCGTTACTTCCATGAACACTGAAGCTTTCTTT. It yields the protein CSVTSMNTEAFF.